These 3 T cell receptor beta chains originate from one sample sequenced in a study of identical twins. In TCRdb, the 5' RACE reads were re-called with MiXCR into one record per CDR3 protein. Counted here are roughly 710,000 distinct CDR3 sequences, around 5.7% occurring once; the ten biggest clones make up approximately 1.6%. The source material was naive T cells sorted from blood. These receptors were collected from a man between 18 and 29 years old in good health.

In this sample, this clonotype turned up a few times. The V and J genes are TRBV11-1 and TRBJ2-1; 7 bases are shared with TRBD2. Trimming cost V 7 bases and J 7 bases; bases outside gene matches: 13. This CDR3 is built from 15 residues. Looked up from germline, CDR1 is SGHAT and CDR2 is FQDESV (reference sequence). The DNA of the CDR3 is TGTGCCAGCAAGAGATTGGATAGGGAGGGTAATGAGCAGTTCTTC. Translating it yields CASKRLDREGNEQFF. Supplemented by reference TRBV11-1 and TRBJ2-1, the full variable domain reads EAEVAQSPRYKITEKSQAVAFWCDPISGHATLYWYRQILGQGPELLVQFQDESVVDDSQLPKDRFSAERLKGVDSTLKIQPAELGDSAMYLCASKRLDREGNEQFFGPGTRLTVL.

This chain links TRBV18 with TRBJ2-5; D not certain. V was trimmed by 6 bases and J by 5 bases, leaving 10 bases between them. Germline assignment: CDR1 KGHSH and CDR2 LQKENI. The length of the CDR3 is 12 residues. CDR3 loop: CASSAPVETQYF. In nucleotides, the CDR3 is TGTGCCAGCTCGGCCCCTGTGGAGACCCAGTACTTC.

The V and J genes are TRBV6-1 and TRBJ1-2; possibly TRBD1 for D (5 bases). Germline V CDR1 and CDR2: MNHNS, SASEGT. The CDR3 consists of 14 residues. The germline V and J ends were trimmed by 6 bases and 2 bases, with 13 bases remaining between them. Written as DNA, the CDR3 is TGTGCCAGCAGGGGGGGGACTGACAACTATGGCTACACCTTC. Its translation: CASRGGTDNYGYTF.